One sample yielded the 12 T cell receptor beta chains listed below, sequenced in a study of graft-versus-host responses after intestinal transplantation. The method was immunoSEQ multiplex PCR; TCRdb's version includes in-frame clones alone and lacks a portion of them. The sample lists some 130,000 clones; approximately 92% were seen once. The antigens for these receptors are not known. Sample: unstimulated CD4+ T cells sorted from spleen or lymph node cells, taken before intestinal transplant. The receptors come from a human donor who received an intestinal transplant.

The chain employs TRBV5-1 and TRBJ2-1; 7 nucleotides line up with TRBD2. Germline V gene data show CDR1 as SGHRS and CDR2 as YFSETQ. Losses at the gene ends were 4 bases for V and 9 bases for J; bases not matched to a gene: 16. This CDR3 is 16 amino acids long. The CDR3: CASSPAGSGARGEQFF. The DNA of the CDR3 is TGCGCCAGCAGCCCGGCCGGGAGCGGGGCCCGCGGTGAGCAGTTCTTC.

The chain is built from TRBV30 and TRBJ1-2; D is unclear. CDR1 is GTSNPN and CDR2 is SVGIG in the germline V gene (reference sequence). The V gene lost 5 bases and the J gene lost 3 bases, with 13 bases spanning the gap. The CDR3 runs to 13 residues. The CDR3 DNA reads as TGTGCCTGGGTGGGCGGGGAAGACTATGGCTACACCTTC. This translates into CAWVGGEDYGYTF.

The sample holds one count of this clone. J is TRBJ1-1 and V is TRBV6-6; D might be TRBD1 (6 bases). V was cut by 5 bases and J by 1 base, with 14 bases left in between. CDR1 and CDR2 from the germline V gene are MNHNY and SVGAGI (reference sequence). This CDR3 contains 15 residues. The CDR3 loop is CASSAPTGSNTEAFF. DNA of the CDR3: TGTGCCAGCAGTGCGCCGACAGGATCGAACACTGAAGCTTTCTTT.

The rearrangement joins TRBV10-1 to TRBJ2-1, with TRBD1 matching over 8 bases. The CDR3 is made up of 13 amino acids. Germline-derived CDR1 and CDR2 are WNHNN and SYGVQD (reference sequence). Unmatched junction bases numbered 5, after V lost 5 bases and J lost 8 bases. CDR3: CASSLQGADEQFF. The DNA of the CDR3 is TGCGCCAGCAGTCTCCAGGGGGCCGATGAGCAGTTCTTC.

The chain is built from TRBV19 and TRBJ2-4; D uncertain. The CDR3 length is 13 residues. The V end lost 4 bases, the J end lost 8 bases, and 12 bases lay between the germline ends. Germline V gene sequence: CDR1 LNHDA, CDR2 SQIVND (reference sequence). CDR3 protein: CASSTQRRDIQYF. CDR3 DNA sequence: TGTGCCAGTAGTACCCAGAGGAGAGACATTCAGTACTTC.

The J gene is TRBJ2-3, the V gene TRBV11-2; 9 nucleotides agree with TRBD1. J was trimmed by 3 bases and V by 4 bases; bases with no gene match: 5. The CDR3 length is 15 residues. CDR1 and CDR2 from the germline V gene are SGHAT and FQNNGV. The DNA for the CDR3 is TGTGCCAGCAGCTCCGGGACAGGGAGTACAGATACGCAGTATTTT. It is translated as CASSSGTGSTDTQYF.

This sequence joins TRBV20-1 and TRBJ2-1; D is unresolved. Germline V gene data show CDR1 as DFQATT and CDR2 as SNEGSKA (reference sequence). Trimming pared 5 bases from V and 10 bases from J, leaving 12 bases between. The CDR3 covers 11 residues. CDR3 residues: CSAFWLREQFF. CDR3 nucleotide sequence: TGCAGTGCTTTCTGGCTTAGGGAGCAGTTCTTC.

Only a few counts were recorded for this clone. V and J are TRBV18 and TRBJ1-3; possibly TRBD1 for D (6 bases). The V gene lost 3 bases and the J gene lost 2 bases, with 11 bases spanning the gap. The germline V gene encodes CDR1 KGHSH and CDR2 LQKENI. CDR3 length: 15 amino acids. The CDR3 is CASSPDRSPGNTIYF. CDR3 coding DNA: TGTGCCAGCTCACCTGACAGGTCTCCTGGAAACACCATATATTTT.

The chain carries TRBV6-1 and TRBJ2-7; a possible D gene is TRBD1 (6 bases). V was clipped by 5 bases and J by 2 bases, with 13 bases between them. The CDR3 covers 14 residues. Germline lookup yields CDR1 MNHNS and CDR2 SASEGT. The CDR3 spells CASSSGQPPYEQYF. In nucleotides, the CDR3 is TGTGCCAGCAGTTCCGGACAGCCCCCCTACGAGCAGTACTTC.

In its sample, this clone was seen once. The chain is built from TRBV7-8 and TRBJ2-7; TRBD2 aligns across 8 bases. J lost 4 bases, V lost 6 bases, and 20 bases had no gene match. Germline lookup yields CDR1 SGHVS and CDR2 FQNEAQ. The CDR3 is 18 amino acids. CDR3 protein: CASRPWGTAGGKIYEQYF. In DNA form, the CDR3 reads TGTGCCAGCAGGCCCTGGGGGACGGCGGGAGGAAAGATATACGAGCAGTACTTC.

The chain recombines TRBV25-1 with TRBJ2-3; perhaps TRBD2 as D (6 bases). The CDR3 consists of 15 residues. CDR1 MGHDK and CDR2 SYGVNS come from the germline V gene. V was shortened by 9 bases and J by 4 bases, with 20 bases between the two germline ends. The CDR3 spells CASSMWRDAADTQYF. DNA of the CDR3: TGTGCCAGTAGCATGTGGCGGGACGCCGCAGATACGCAGTATTTT.

DNA for the CDR3: TGTGCCAGCAGTGACTCGAAGTCGTCAGATACGCAGTATTTT. Amino acids: CASSDSKSSDTQYF. This chain links TRBV6-4 with TRBJ2-3; no clear D gene. V was trimmed by 0 bases and J by 4 bases, leaving 8 bases between them. Germline loops: CDR1 MRHNA, CDR2 SNTAGT. The CDR3 sequence is 14 residues long.